Listed below are T cell receptor beta chains from one sample, sequenced in a study of control samples from healthy donors and cancer patients. Sequenced by immunoSEQ multiplex PCR; TCRdb stores in-frame clones only, minus some. The sample includes 70,000 or so clones, roughly 84% of them seen just once. Specimen: PBMCs. These receptors all stem from a woman between 50 and 59 years old with lung cancer. Each CDR3 is given with its conserved first and last residue. The D gene is left open where the match is weak. A row's size may be missing; if present it is once, few, many or a size class.

TRBV7-2,.,TRBJ1-3,.,CASSLNFGDTIYF
TRBV27,.,TRBJ2-1,TRBD2,CASSRLAEYNEQFF
TRBV19,.,TRBJ2-1,TRBD1,CASSMGIGQGYLGEQFF
TRBV23-1,few,TRBJ2-5,TRBD1,CASSQLPESLRDRGLETQYF
TRBV7-3,.,TRBJ2-7,.,CASSFQGGAPYEQYF
TRBV19,.,TRBJ1-6,.,CASSNRDNSPLHF
TRBV30,.,TRBJ1-6,.,CAWGSSYNSPLHF
TRBV7-2,few,TRBJ1-5,.,CASRGDSNQPQHF
TRBV30,.,TRBJ1-6,TRBD1,CAWVQGGTATGTLHF
TRBV10-2,.,TRBJ1-5,.,CASSDRFGDGPQHF
TRBV20-1,once,TRBJ1-2,.,CSASAHKGSYGYTF
TRBV29-1,medium-sized,TRBJ2-1,.,CSHPQGNSPYNEQFF
TRBV7-2,.,TRBJ2-5,.,CASSLASAGQLQETQYF